A single sample gave rise to the 29 T cell receptor beta chains below, sequenced in a study of blood T cell repertoires in COVID-19. Data came from immunoSEQ multiplex PCR; TCRdb stores just in-frame clones and leaves some out. The sample records some 390,000 clones, more than 75% being singletons. The specimen was peripheral blood. These receptors were taken from a woman aged 60-75 years with COVID-19, enrolled during active disease.

This chain connects TRBV10-3 to TRBJ1-5; the match to TRBD1 covers 10 bases. The CDR3 has 15 amino acids. Per germline, CDR1 ENHRY and CDR2 SYGVKD. V was pared by 7 bases and J by 7 bases, with 10 bases of the junction left unmatched. In DNA, the CDR3 is TGTGCCATCAAAGGGACAGGGGACAATCGGCAGCCCCAGCATTTT. As protein: CAIKGTGDNRQPQHF.

Turning to this clone: The sample has other DNA sequences that encode this CDR3 too. The rearrangement links TRBV18 to TRBJ2-1; 7 bases agree with TRBD1. Losses at the gene ends were 3 bases for V and 2 bases for J; bases not matched to a gene: 4. The CDR3 has 15 amino acids. CDR1 is KGHSH, CDR2 LQKENI, per germline. The CDR3 sequence is CASSPGQVTYNEQFF. The DNA for the CDR3 is TGTGCCAGCTCACCTGGACAGGTTACCTACAATGAGCAGTTCTTC.

J is TRBJ2-2 and V is TRBV18; 9 bases are shared with TRBD1. CDR1 is KGHSH, CDR2 LQKENI, per germline. The CDR3 runs to 17 residues. The ends lost 2 bases at V and 4 bases at J; junction bases unmatched: 8. In DNA form, the CDR3 reads TGTGCCAGCTCACCAACGGGACAGGGTTCGGGCACCGGGGAGCTGTTTTTT. Amino acids: CASSPTGQGSGTGELFF.

This clone occurred a few times. The sample holds other DNA sequences that translate to the same CDR3. The rearrangement uses TRBV5-1 and TRBJ1-2; 7 nucleotides line up with TRBD1. CDR1 is SGHRS, CDR2 YFSETQ, per germline. Unmatched junction bases numbered 1, after V lost 0 bases and J lost 8 bases. The CDR3 spans 12 residues. The CDR3 DNA follows: TGCGCCAGCAGCTTGGAGGGGGCCGGCTACACCTTC. This codes for CASSLEGAGYTF.

This clone was observed a handful of times. V gene TRBV19 combines with J gene TRBJ1-2, with TRBD1 matching over 7 bases. The CDR3 runs 13 residues. With V trimmed by 3 bases and J by 3 bases, 1 base remained unmatched. Germline V gene lookup returns CDR1 LNHDA and CDR2 SQIVND (reference sequence). The CDR3 DNA reads TGTGCCAGTAGTATGACAGGGTACTATGGCTACACCTTC. Its protein product is CASSMTGYYGYTF.

The gene calls are TRBV6-6 and TRBJ1-2; no clear D. This CDR3 region has 13 residues. Per the germline V gene, CDR1 is MNHNY and CDR2 is SVGAGI (reference sequence). Between the trimmed V and J ends, which lost 7 bases and 4 bases, there was a span of 13 bases. CDR3 in DNA: TGTGCCAGCACCGATGGACTTTTCTATGGCTACACCTTC. Amino acids: CASTDGLFYGYTF.

The chain recombines TRBV6-5 with TRBJ1-2; TRBD1 is a possible D gene (5 bases). Trimming pared 6 bases from V and 5 bases from J, leaving 16 bases between. The CDR3 loop spans 14 amino acids. Germline V gives CDR1 MNHEY, CDR2 SVGAGI. CDR3 loop: CASSLRGGDYGYTF. The CDR3 nucleotides are TGTGCCAGCAGCCTACGGGGGGGGGATTATGGCTACACCTTC.

The CDR3: CASTTGGALGYTF. CDR3 sequence (DNA): TGTGCCAGCACTACAGGGGGCGCATTAGGCTACACCTTC. This chain uses TRBV18 with TRBJ1-2; TRBD1 aligns across 9 bases. Germline loops: CDR1 KGHSH, CDR2 LQKENI. The J segment lost 8 bases and the V segment lost 8 bases, leaving 9 bases of the junction unmatched. CDR3 length: 13 amino acids.

The chain combines TRBV7-2 with TRBJ2-3; D call uncertain. V gave up 4 bases and J gave up 0 bases, with 11 bases separating them. The CDR3 has 15 amino acids. From germline, CDR1 is SGHTA and CDR2 FQGNSA. This CDR3 is CASSSSYGSTDTQYF. The CDR3 DNA reads TGTGCCAGCAGCTCTAGTTACGGTAGCACAGATACGCAGTATTTT.

This chain uses TRBV10-3 with TRBJ2-7, with 9 bases identical to TRBD1. CDR3 size: 15 residues. Germline CDR1 and CDR2: ENHRY and SYGVKD. Germline trimming cut 4 bases from V and 7 bases from J; bases unmatched to any gene: 11. The CDR3, as DNA: TGTGCCATCAGTGTGTCCCTACAGGGGGCTGGAGAGCAGTACTTC. Amino acids: CAISVSLQGAGEQYF.

This sequence joins TRBV28 and TRBJ1-2; unclear D gene. In germline, CDR1 is MDHEN, CDR2 SYDVKM. This CDR3 comprises 12 residues. The germline V and J ends were trimmed by 1 base and 6 bases, with 6 bases remaining between them. The DNA for the CDR3 is TGTGCCAGCAGTTTATTTCGGGATGGCTACACCTTC. It translates to CASSLFRDGYTF.

The count of this clone is one. The chain links TRBV4-1 to TRBJ2-2; 7 bases agree with TRBD1. Germline V gene sequence: CDR1 MGHRA, CDR2 YSYEKL. CDR3 size: 13 residues. Trimming took 3 bases from V and 6 from J; bases not matched to a gene: 1. The CDR3: CASSQTGPGELFF. CDR3 DNA sequence: TGCGCCAGCAGCCAGACAGGGCCCGGGGAGCTGTTTTTT.

V is TRBV7-8 and J is TRBJ2-2; 8 bases are a match to TRBD1. J gave up 5 bases and V 3 bases, and 5 bases lay outside the gene matches. Germline V CDR1 and CDR2: SGHVS, FQNEAQ. CDR3 size: 15 residues. CDR3 nucleotide sequence: TGTGCCAGCAGCTTCGGACAGGGAGCAACCGGGGAGCTGTTTTTT. Amino acid sequence: CASSFGQGATGELFF.

The V gene is TRBV9, the J gene TRBJ2-5; the D gene is possibly TRBD2 (5 bases). The V end lost 0 bases, the J end lost 5 bases, and 11 bases lay between the germline ends. The CDR3 is 14 amino acids. CDR1 and CDR2 (germline): SGDLS, YYNGEE. CDR3 sequence: CASSVERDGETQYF. The CDR3 coding sequence is TGTGCCAGCAGCGTAGAACGGGATGGGGAGACCCAGTACTTC. Filled out from reference TRBV9 and TRBJ2-5, the complete variable domain reads DSGVTQTPKHLITATGQRVTLRCSPRSGDLSVYWYQQSLDQGLQFLIQYYNGEERAKGNILERFSAQQFPDLHSELNLSSLELGDSALYFCASSVERDGETQYFGPGTRLLVL.

The rearrangement joins TRBV5-4 to TRBJ1-2, with 10 bases that match TRBD1. With 2 bases clipped from V and 3 bases from J, the junction kept 4 bases outside the gene matches. CDR3 size: 15 residues. Germline loops: CDR1 SGHNT, CDR2 YYREEE (reference sequence). In nucleotides, the CDR3 is TGTGCCAGCAGCTTACGACAGGGGGCCTACTATGGCTACACCTTC. Its translation is CASSLRQGAYYGYTF.

The chain couples TRBV7-2 to TRBJ2-1; TRBD1 matches 8 bases. Germline CDR1 is SGHTA and CDR2 is FQGNSA. CDR3 length: 13 amino acids. The V and J ends lost 6 bases and 12 bases, in that order; junction bases with no gene match: 10. The CDR3 DNA reads TGTGCCAGCAGTCTGGACAGGGCAGAAAGGCAGTTCTTC. Translated: CASSLDRAERQFF.

The chain couples TRBV15 to TRBJ1-5; 9 bases are shared with TRBD1. V was clipped by 8 bases and J by 7 bases; unmatched bases: 6. Germline V CDR1 and CDR2: LNHNV, YYDKDF (reference sequence). This CDR3 contains 13 residues. The CDR3: CATRRTGEQPQHF. The CDR3 bases are TGTGCCACCCGTCGGACAGGGGAACAGCCCCAGCATTTT.

This clone has only a few counts. The chain couples TRBV4-1 to TRBJ1-2; D not certain. The V gene's germline CDR1 is MGHRA and CDR2 YSYEKL. This CDR3 has 17 residues. Trimming pared 2 bases from V and 1 base from J, leaving 17 bases between. The CDR3 DNA is TGCGCCAGCAGCCAAAGATTTGGCGTCACAGTTAACTATGGCTACACCTTC. Its translation is CASSQRFGVTVNYGYTF.

Only one count was recorded for this clone. J is TRBJ2-1 and V is TRBV15, with a possible D match to TRBD1 (5 bases). V lost 0 bases, J lost 8 bases, and 14 bases lay in between. The germline CDR1 and CDR2 sequences are LNHNV and YYDKDF (reference sequence). The CDR3 runs 15 residues. CDR3 residues: CATSRDGAPADEQFF. In DNA, the CDR3 is TGTGCCACCAGCAGAGATGGGGCCCCTGCGGATGAGCAGTTCTTC.

This chain uses TRBV4-2 with TRBJ1-2, with TRBD1 matching 9 bases. With V trimmed by 3 bases and J by 4 bases, 9 bases remained unmatched. CDR1 LGHNA and CDR2 YNFKEQ come from the germline V gene. The CDR3 has 16 amino acids. In nucleotides, the CDR3 is TGTGCCAGCAGCCACAATACAGGGGGCGCCGGCTATGGCTACACCTTC. This gives the protein CASSHNTGGAGYGYTF.

The gene calls are TRBV30 and TRBJ1-4, with no clear D. Germline V CDR1 and CDR2: GTSNPN, SVGIG (reference sequence). The CDR3 has 11 amino acids. V shed 3 bases and J shed 8 bases, with 7 bases lying between them. The CDR3 region is CAWRSFEKLFF. The CDR3 region has the DNA TGTGCCTGGAGATCCTTCGAAAAACTGTTTTTT.

V and J are TRBV11-3 and TRBJ2-7, with D maybe TRBD1 (5 bases). Germline-derived CDR1 and CDR2 are SGHNT and YENEEA. V gave up 5 bases and J gave up 7 bases, with 15 bases separating them. The CDR3 has 13 amino acids. The CDR3 sequence is CASSQGPVEEQYF. CDR3 nucleotide sequence: TGTGCCAGCAGCCAGGGCCCTGTCGAGGAGCAGTACTTC.

The V gene is TRBV5-1, the J gene TRBJ1-3, with D uncertain. This CDR3 contains 15 residues. Germline assignment: CDR1 SGHRS and CDR2 YFSETQ. Trimming shortened V by 0 bases and J by 0 bases, and 7 bases separated the two germline ends. The CDR3 reads CASSLVGNSGNTIYF. CDR3 nucleotide sequence: TGCGCCAGCAGCTTGGTGGGCAACTCTGGAAACACCATATATTTT. The whole variable domain, remainder taken from reference TRBV5-1 and TRBJ1-3, is KAGVTQTPRYLIKTRGQQVTLSCSPISGHRSVSWYQQTPGQGLQFLFEYFSETQRNKGNFPGRFSGRQFSNSRSEMNVSTLELGDSALYLCASSLVGNSGNTIYFGEGSWLTVV.

The chain links TRBV5-6 to TRBJ2-7, with a weak D call TRBD1 (5 bases). The CDR3 loop spans 14 amino acids. Deletions cut 4 bases from V and 3 bases from J, with 14 bases between. Germline loops: CDR1 SGHDT, CDR2 YYEEEE. CDR3 amino acids: CASSRIDRYYEQYF. CDR3 in DNA: TGTGCCAGCAGCAGGATCGACAGATACTACGAGCAGTACTTC. Combining the CDR3 with reference TRBV5-6 and TRBJ2-7 gives the whole variable domain DAGVTQSPTHLIKTRGQQVTLRCSPKSGHDTVSWYQQALGQGPQFIFQYYEEEERQRGNFPDRFSGHQFPNYSSELNVNALLLGDSALYLCASSRIDRYYEQYFGPGTRLTVT.

This clone was observed once. The rearrangement uses TRBV25-1 and TRBJ1-6; 8 bases align to TRBD1. The V and J ends lost 1 base and 6 bases, in that order; junction bases with no gene match: 8. Germline V gene data show CDR1 as MGHDK and CDR2 as SYGVNS. This CDR3 has 17 amino acids. The CDR3 region has the DNA TGTGCCAGCAGTGAATTCGGTAGTGGACAGGGTAATTCACCCCTCCACTTT. Protein product: CASSEFGSGQGNSPLHF. The variable domain in full, with the rest retrieved from reference TRBV25-1 and TRBJ1-6, is EADIYQTPRYLVIGTGKKITLECSQTMGHDKMYWYQQDPGMELHLIHYSYGVNSTEKGDLSSESTVSRIRTEHFPLTLESARPSHTSQYLCASSEFGSGQGNSPLHFGNGTRLTVT.

The genes are TRBV28 and TRBJ1-1; unclear D gene. The germline V and J ends were trimmed by 0 bases and 1 base, with 9 bases remaining between them. The CDR3 runs 15 residues. Germline V gives CDR1 MDHEN, CDR2 SYDVKM. This chain's CDR3 is CASSLWSIRNTEAFF. The CDR3 bases are TGTGCCAGCAGTTTATGGTCTATTCGGAACACTGAAGCTTTCTTT.

The J gene is TRBJ2-7, the V gene TRBV25-1; the D is unclear. V gave up 5 bases and J gave up 0 bases, with 5 bases separating them. Looked up from germline, CDR1 is MGHDK and CDR2 is SYGVNS. The CDR3 covers 12 residues. The CDR3 here is CASSPHSYEQYF. CDR3 sequence (DNA): TGTGCCAGCAGTCCACACTCCTACGAGCAGTACTTC.

The gene calls are TRBV5-5 and TRBJ1-1; 9 positions match TRBD1. The CDR3 covers 17 residues. The germline gives CDR1 SGHKS, CDR2 YYEKEE (reference sequence). V was pared by 0 bases and J by 6 bases, with 12 bases of the junction left unmatched. The CDR3 here is CASSLVGQGVVSAEAFF. CDR3 nucleotides: TGTGCCAGCAGCTTGGTGGGACAGGGAGTTGTCTCGGCTGAAGCTTTCTTT.

The chain couples TRBV9 to TRBJ2-2; 9 bases match TRBD1. Looked up from germline, CDR1 is SGDLS and CDR2 is YYNGEE. With 0 bases clipped from V and 2 bases from J, the junction kept 5 bases outside the gene matches. The CDR3 length is 17 residues. The CDR3 DNA follows: TGTGCCAGCAGCGTAGAATCGGGACAGGGTAACACCGGGGAGCTGTTTTTT. It codes for CASSVESGQGNTGELFF.